One sample yielded the 7 T cell receptor beta chains listed below, sequenced in a study of T cells in Graves' hyperthyroidism and ophthalmopathy. Using RNA transcripts as the source, TCR beta CDR3 regions were amplified. The HTBI primer set was used in a first-round RT-PCR of the TCR CDR3. MiXCR, run by TCRdb on the multiplex PCR reads, gives a single entry per CDR3 protein. This repertoire shows hundreds of thousands of distinct CDR3 sequences, 16% found once; its top ten account for 2.5% to 4%. The sample taken for sequencing was blood. These TCRs come from a woman between 35 and 50 years old with Graves' ophthalmopathy.

This chain connects TRBV19 to TRBJ2-7; D may correspond to TRBD1 or TRBD2 (5 bases each). The ends were cut back, 6 bases at V and 7 bases at J, with 28 bases in the middle. Germline V gene sequence: CDR1 LNHDA, CDR2 SQIVND (reference sequence). The CDR3 length is 17 residues. CDR3 in amino acids: CASSKSILGTEKREQYF. CDR3 DNA: TGTGCCAGTAGCAAATCTATTCTGGGGACGGAAAAGAGGGAGCAGTACTTC. The complete variable domain, with remaining parts taken from reference TRBV19 and TRBJ2-7, reads DGGITQSPKYLFRKEGQNVTLSCEQNLNHDAMYWYRQDPGQGLRLIYYSQIVNDFQKGDIAEGYSVSREKKESFPLTVTSAQKNPTAFYLCASSKSILGTEKREQYFGPGTRLTVT.

This clonotype was recorded a few times. The rearrangement joins TRBV20-1 to TRBJ1-1; TRBD1 is a possible D gene (6 bases). Germline CDR1 and CDR2: DFQATT and SNEGSKA (reference sequence). CDR3 length equals 15 residues. Trimming took off 3 bases at V and 4 bases at J, with 18 bases between the two ends. The CDR3 spells CSARGETGLGTEAFF. The CDR3 DNA is TGCAGTGCTAGGGGGGAGACAGGACTAGGCACTGAAGCTTTCTTT.

The sample holds many counts of this clonotype. The rearrangement links TRBV12-3 or TRBV12-4 to TRBJ1-1, with 7 bases aligning to TRBD1. V gave up 3 bases and J gave up 1 base; unmatched junction bases: 2. This CDR3 has 14 residues. The CDR3 here is CASSFWDRNTEAFF. Written as DNA, the CDR3 is TGTGCCAGCAGTTTTTGGGACAGGAACACTGAAGCTTTCTTT.

This clonotype was seen only a few times. V gene TRBV29-1 combines with J gene TRBJ2-7, with D unclear. Germline CDR1 and CDR2: SQVTM and ANQGSEA. The CDR3 spans 13 residues. The ends were cut back, 4 bases at V and 0 bases at J, with 10 bases in the middle. CDR3 in DNA: TGCAGCGTTGCTGACACCTACTCCTACGAGCAGTACTTC. Residues: CSVADTYSYEQYF.

The sample holds one count of this clonotype. The chain employs TRBV28 and TRBJ2-1, with TRBD2 matching 10 bases. In germline, CDR1 is MDHEN, CDR2 SYDVKM. The V gene end was trimmed by 7 bases and the J gene end by 0 bases; junction bases not matched to a gene: 3. The CDR3 covers 15 residues. CDR3 sequence reads: CASKVAGGSYNEQFF. In DNA form, the CDR3 reads TGTGCCAGCAAAGTAGCGGGGGGCTCCTACAATGAGCAGTTCTTC.

This clonotype occurred many times. The chain uses TRBV18 and TRBJ2-2; D is ambiguous. Trimming removed 1 base at V and 3 bases at J, with 12 bases between. This CDR3 is built from 16 residues. Germline V CDR1 and CDR2: KGHSH, LQKENI. CDR3 sequence reads: CASSPLGDSHTGELFF. DNA for the CDR3: TGTGCCAGCTCACCACTCGGCGATTCGCACACCGGGGAGCTGTTTTTT.

In this sample, this clonotype turned up a few times. The genes are TRBV18 and TRBJ2-5; 9 nucleotides line up with TRBD1. The CDR3 spans 17 residues. Trimming cost V 0 bases and J 1 base; bases outside gene matches: 6. Germline V CDR1 and CDR2: KGHSH, LQKENI. Here the CDR3 DNA reads TGTGCCAGCTCACCACCGGACAGGGGTTTAACCCAAGAGACCCAGTACTTC. Translating gives CASSPPDRGLTQETQYF. Variable domain in full (rest from reference TRBV18 and TRBJ2-5): NAGVMQNPRHLVRRRGQEARLRCSPMKGHSHVYWYRQLPEEGLKFMVYLQKENIIDESGMPKERFSAEFPKEGPSILRIQQVVRGDSAAYFCASSPPDRGLTQETQYFGPGTRLLVL.